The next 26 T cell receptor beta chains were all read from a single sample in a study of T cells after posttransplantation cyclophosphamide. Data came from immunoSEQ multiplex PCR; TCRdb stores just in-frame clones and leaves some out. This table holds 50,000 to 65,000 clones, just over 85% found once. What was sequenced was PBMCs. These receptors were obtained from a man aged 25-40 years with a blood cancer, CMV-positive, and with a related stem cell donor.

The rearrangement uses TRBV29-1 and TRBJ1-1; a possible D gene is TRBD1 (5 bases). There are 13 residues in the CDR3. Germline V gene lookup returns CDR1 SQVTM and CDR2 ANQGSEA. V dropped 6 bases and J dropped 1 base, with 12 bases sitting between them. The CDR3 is CSVRLTANTEAFF. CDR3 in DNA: TGCAGCGTCCGCCTGACAGCGAACACTGAAGCTTTCTTT.

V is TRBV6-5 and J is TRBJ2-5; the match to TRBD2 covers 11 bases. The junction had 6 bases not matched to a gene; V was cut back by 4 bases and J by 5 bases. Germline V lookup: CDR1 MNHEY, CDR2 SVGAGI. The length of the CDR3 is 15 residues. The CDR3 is CASSLAGGPGETQYF. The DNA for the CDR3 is TGTGCCAGCAGTTTAGCGGGAGGGCCTGGGGAGACCCAGTACTTC.

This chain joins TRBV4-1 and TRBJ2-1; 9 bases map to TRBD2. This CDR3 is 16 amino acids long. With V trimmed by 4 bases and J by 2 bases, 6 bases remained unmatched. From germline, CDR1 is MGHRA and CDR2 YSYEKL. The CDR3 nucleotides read TGCGCCAGCAGCCGCACGACTAGCGGTACCTACAATGAGCAGTTCTTC. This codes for CASSRTTSGTYNEQFF.

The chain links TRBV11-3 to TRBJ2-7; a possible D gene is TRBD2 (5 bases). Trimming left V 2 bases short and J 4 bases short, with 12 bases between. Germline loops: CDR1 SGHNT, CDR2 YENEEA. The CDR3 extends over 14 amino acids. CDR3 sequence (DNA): TGTGCCAGCAGCTTATCCCCGGAGGCTTACGAGCAGTACTTC. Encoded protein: CASSLSPEAYEQYF.

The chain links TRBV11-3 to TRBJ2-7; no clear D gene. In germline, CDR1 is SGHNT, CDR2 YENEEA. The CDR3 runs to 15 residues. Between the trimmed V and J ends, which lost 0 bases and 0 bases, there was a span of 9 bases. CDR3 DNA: TGTGCCAGCAGCTTAGAGGGCTATAGCTCCTACGAGCAGTACTTC. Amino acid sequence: CASSLEGYSSYEQYF.

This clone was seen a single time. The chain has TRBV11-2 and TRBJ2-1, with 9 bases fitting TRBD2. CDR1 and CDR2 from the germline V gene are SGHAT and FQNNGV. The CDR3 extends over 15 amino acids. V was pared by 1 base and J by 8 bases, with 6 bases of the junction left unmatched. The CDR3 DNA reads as TGTGCCAGCAGCTTAGCTCGGGGACTAGCCCATGAGCAGTTCTTC. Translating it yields CASSLARGLAHEQFF.

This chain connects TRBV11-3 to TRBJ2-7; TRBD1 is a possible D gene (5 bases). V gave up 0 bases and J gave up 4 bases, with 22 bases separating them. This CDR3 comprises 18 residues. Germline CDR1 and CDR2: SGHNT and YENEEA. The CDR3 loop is CASSLDQGGSSAVYEQYF. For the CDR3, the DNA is TGTGCCAGCAGCTTAGATCAGGGCGGTAGTTCAGCTGTATACGAGCAGTACTTC.

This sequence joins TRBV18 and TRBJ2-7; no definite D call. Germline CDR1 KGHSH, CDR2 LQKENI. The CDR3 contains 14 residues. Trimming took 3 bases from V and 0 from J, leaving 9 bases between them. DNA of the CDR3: TGTGCCAGCTCACCCAACCTAGTCTCCTACGAGCAGTACTTC. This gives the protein CASSPNLVSYEQYF. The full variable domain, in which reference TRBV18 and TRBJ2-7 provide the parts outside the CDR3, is NAGVMQNPRHLVRRRGQEARLRCSPMKGHSHVYWYRQLPEEGLKFMVYLQKENIIDESGMPKERFSAEFPKEGPSILRIQQVVRGDSAAYFCASSPNLVSYEQYFGPGTRLTVT.

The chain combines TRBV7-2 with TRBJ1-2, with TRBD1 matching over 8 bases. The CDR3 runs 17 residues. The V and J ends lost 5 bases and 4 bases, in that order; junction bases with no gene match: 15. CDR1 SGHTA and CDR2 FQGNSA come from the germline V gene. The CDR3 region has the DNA TGTGCCAGCAGCCCACAGGGGTCAGGGGGCACGGGCTATGGCTACACCTTC. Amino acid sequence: CASSPQGSGGTGYGYTF.

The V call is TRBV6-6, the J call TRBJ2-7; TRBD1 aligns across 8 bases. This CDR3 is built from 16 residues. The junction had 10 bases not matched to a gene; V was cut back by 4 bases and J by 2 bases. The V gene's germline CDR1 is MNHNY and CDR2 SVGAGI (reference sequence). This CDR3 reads CASSSTTGGRTYEQYF. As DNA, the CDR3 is TGTGCCAGCAGTTCCACTACAGGGGGTCGAACCTACGAGCAGTACTTC.

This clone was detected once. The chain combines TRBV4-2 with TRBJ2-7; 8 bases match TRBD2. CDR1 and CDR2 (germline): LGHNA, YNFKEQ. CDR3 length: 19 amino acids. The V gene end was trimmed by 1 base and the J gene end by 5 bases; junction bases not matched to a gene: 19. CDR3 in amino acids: CASSQVAGSGTSLANEQYF. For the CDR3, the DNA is TGTGCCAGCAGCCAAGTGGCGGGTAGCGGGACGTCTCTAGCCAACGAGCAGTACTTC.

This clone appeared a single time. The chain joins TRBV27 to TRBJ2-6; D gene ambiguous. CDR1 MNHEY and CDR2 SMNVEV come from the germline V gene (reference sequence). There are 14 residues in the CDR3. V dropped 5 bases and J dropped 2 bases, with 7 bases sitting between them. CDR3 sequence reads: CASSVSPGANVLTF. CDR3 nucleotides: TGTGCCAGCAGTGTCAGTCCTGGGGCCAACGTCCTGACTTTC.

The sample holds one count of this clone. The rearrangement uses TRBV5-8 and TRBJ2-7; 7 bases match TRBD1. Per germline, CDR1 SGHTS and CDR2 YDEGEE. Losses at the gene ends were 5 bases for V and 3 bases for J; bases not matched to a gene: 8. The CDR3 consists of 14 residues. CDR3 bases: TGTGCCAGCAGTTCCCGGGACAGAAACTACGAGCAGTACTTC. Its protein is CASSSRDRNYEQYF.

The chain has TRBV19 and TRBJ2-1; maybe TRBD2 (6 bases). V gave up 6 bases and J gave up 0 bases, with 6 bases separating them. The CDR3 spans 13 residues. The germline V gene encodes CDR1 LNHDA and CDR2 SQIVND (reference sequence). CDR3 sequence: CASSGSSYNEQFF. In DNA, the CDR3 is TGTGCCAGTAGCGGGAGCTCCTACAATGAGCAGTTCTTC.

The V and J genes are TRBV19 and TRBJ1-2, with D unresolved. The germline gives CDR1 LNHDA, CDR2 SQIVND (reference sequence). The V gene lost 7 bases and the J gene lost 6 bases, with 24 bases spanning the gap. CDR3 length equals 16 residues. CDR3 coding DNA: TGTGCCAGTAAGGACTCTCTAGTAGGGCAGAAGAATGGCTACACCTTC. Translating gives CASKDSLVGQKNGYTF.

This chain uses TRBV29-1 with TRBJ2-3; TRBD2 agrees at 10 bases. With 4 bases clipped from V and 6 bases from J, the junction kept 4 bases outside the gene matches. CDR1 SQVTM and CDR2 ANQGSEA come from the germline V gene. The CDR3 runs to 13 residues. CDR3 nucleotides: TGCAGCGTTGTGCTAGCGGGAGTTGATACGCAGTATTTT. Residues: CSVVLAGVDTQYF.

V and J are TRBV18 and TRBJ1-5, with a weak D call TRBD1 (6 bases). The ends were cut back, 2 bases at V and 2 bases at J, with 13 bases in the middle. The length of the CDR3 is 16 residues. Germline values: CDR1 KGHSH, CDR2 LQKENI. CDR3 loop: CASSPVPGAGNQPQHF. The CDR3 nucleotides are TGTGCCAGCTCACCAGTTCCAGGGGCCGGCAATCAGCCCCAGCATTTT.

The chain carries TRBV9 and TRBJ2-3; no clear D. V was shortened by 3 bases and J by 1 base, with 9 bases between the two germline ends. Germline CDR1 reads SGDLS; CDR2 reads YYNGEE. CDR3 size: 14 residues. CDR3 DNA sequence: TGTGCCAGCAGCGCCGAACGGGGCACAGATACGCAGTATTTT. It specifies CASSAERGTDTQYF.

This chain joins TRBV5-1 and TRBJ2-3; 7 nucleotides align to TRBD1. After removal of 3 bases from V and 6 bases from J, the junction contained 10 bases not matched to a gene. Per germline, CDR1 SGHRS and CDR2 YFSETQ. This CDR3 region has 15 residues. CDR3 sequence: CASSSSRGTRDTQYF. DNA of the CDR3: TGCGCCAGCAGCTCCAGCAGGGGGACCAGGGATACGCAGTATTTT.

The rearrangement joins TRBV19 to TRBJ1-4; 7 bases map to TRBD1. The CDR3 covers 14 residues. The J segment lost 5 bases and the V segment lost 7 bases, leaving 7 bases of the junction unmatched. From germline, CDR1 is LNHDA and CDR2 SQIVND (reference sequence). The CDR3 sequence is CASTPGQMNEKLFF. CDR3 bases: TGTGCCAGTACTCCGGGACAGATGAATGAAAAACTGTTTTTT.

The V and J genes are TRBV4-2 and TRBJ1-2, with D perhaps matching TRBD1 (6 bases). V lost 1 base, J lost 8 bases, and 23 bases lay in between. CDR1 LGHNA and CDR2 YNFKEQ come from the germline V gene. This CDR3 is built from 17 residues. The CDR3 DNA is TGTGCCAGCAGCCAAGCACAAACCATACAGGGAATGGGCGGCTACACCTTC. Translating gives CASSQAQTIQGMGGYTF.

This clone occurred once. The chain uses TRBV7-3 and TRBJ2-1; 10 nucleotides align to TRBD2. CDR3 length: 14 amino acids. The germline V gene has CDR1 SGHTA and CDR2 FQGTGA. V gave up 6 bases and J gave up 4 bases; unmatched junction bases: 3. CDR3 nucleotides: TGTGCCAGCAGTCAACTAGCGGGATACAATGAGCAGTTCTTC. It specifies CASSQLAGYNEQFF.

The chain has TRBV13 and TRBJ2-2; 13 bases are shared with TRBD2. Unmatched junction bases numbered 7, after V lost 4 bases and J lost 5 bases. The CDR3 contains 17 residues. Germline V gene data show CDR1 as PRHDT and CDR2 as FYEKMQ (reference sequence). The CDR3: CASSSWTSGSRTGELFF. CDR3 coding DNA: TGTGCCAGCAGCTCTTGGACTAGCGGGAGTCGGACCGGGGAGCTGTTTTTT.

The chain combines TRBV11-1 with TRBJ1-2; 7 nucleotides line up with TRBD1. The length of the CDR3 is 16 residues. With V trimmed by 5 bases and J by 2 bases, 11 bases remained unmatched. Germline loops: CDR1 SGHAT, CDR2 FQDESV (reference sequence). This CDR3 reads CASSPQTGPRNYGYTF. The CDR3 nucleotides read TGTGCCAGCAGCCCCCAGACAGGGCCTAGAAACTATGGCTACACCTTC.

The CDR3 protein is CASRPQTVYGYTF. The CDR3 nucleotides are TGTGCCAGCAGACCACAGACGGTTTATGGCTACACCTTC. This rearrangement joins TRBV7-2 to TRBJ1-2, with D unclear. V lost 6 bases to trimming and J lost 5 bases, with 13 bases between them. Germline V gene data show CDR1 as SGHTA and CDR2 as FQGNSA. The CDR3 is made up of 13 amino acids.

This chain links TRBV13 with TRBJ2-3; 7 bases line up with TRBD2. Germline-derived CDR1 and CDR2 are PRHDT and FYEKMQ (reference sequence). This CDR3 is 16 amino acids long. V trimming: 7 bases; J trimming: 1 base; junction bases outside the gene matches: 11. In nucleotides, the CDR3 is TGTGCCAGCAACATGAGAGGAGGGAGGGGCACAGATACGCAGTATTTT. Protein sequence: CASNMRGGRGTDTQYF.